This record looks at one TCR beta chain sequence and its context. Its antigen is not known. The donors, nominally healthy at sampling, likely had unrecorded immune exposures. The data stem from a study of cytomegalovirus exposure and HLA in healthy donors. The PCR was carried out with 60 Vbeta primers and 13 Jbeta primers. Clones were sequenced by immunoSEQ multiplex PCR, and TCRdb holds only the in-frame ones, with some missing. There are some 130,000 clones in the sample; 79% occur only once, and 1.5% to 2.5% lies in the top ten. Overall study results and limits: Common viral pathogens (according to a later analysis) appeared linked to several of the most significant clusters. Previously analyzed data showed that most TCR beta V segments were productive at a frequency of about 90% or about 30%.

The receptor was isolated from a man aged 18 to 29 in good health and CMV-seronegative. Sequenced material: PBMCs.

For the CDR3, the DNA is TGCGCCAGCAGCCCTAGCGGGGCGAACACCGGGGAGCTGTTTTTT. It yields the protein CASSPSGANTGELFF. V gene TRBV5-1 combines with J gene TRBJ2-2; 9 bases align to TRBD2. This CDR3 spans 15 amino acids. From germline, CDR1 is SGHRS and CDR2 YFSETQ. V gave up 4 bases and J gave up 0 bases; unmatched junction bases: 1.